This TCR beta chain was identified during a study of shared clonotypes between healthy human individuals. On the study more broadly: Three plates were used per donor for CD4 naive, three for CD4 memory, two for CD8 naive and one for CD8 memory.

The repertoire was sequenced with immunoSEQ multiplex PCR; TCRdb's copy has only in-frame clones and lacks some. The data hold about 340,000 clones, with about 70% observed a single time. The length of the CDR3 is 17 residues. Trimming pared 0 bases from V and 1 base from J, leaving 14 bases between. CDR1 and CDR2 (germline): SGHTA, FQGTGA. Study-wide results and caveats: A few donors had around 5% of their naive CD4 clonotypes in common. Sorted-subset sequencing was shown by rarefaction to be incomplete despite large depth.

This clone was seen once. Its cognate antigen is unknown. This clonotype was sampled from a man aged 30 to 39 in good health. Sequencing was carried out using memory CD4+ T cells sorted from blood. Subset in this sample: CD45RA-negative fraction. This rearrangement joins TRBV7-3 to TRBJ2-3, with D perhaps being TRBD1 or TRBD2 (5 bases each). The CDR3 loop is CASSLTARGSGTDTQYF. The CDR3 DNA sequence: TGTGCCAGCAGCTTAACGGCACGGGGCTCGGGCACAGATACGCAGTATTTT.